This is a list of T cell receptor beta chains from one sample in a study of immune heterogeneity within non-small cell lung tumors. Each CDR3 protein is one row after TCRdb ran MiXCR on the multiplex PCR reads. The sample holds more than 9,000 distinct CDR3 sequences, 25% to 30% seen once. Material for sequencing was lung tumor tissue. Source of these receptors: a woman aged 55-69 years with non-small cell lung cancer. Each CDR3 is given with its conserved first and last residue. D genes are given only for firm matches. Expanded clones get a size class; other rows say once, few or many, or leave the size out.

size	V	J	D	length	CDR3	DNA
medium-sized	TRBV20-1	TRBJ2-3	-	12	CSAWELQDTQYF	TGCAGTGCGTGGGAGCTACAAGATACGCAGTATTTT
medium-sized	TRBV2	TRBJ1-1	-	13	CASSEAREAEAFF	TGTGCCAGCAGTGAAGCACGGGAGGCTGAAGCTTTCTTT
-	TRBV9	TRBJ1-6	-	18	CASSVVRNRVSYNSPLHF	TGTGCCAGCAGCGTAGTGAGGAATAGGGTGTCCTATAATTCACCCCTCCACTTT
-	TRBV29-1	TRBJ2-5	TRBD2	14	CSVGLAGEVETQYF	TGCAGCGTCGGACTAGCGGGAGAGGTGGAGACCCAGTACTTC
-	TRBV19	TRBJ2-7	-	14	CASSFRGASYEQYF	TGTGCCAGTAGCTTTCGGGGAGCCTCCTACGAGCAGTACTTC
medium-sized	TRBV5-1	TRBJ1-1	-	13	CASSFGMNTEAFF	TGCGCCAGCAGTTTCGGTATGAACACTGAAGCTTTCTTT
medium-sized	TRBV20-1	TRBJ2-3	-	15	CSARDDSAPTWTQYF	TGCAGTGCTAGAGATGATAGCGCTCCGACGTGGACGCAGTATTTT
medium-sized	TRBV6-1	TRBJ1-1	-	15	CASHSNPGLNTEAFF	TGTGCCAGCCACTCCAACCCAGGGCTGAACACTGAAGCTTTCTTT
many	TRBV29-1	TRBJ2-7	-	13	CSVVVTPRYEQYF	TGCAGCGTTGTGGTGACACCACGCTACGAGCAGTACTTC
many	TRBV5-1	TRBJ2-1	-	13	CASSLRLPNEQFF	TGCGCCAGCAGCTTGCGGTTGCCAAATGAGCAGTTCTTC
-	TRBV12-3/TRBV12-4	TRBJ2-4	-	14	CASSWAGTLNIQYF	TGTGCCAGCAGTTGGGCCGGTACCTTAAACATTCAGTACTTC
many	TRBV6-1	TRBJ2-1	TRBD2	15	CASGGTSGSYNEQFF	TGTGCCAGCGGAGGGACTAGCGGGAGCTACAATGAGCAGTTCTTC
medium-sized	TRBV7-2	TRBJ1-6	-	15	CASSGQSSYNSPLHF	TGTGCCAGCAGCGGACAGAGCTCCTATAATTCACCCCTCCACTTT
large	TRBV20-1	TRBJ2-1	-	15	CSAPRDTNGHNEQFF	TGCAGTGCTCCCCGGGACACTAACGGACACAATGAGCAGTTCTTC
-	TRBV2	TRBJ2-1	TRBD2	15	CASRDGLAGEGEQFF	TGTGCCAGCAGGGACGGACTAGCGGGCGAGGGTGAGCAGTTCTTC
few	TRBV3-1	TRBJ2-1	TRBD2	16	CASSQVGGRADNEQFF	TGTGCCAGCAGCCAAGTAGGCGGGAGGGCCGACAATGAGCAGTTCTTC
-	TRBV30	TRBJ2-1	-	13	CAWSVIMGGEQFF	TGTGCCTGGAGTGTAATTATGGGAGGTGAGCAGTTCTTC
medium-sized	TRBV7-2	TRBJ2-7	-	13	CASSLGPFDEQYF	TGTGCCAGCAGCTTAGGACCCTTCGACGAGCAGTACTTC
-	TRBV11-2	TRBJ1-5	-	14	CASSAGTTNQPQHF	TGTGCCAGCAGCGCCGGGACCACCAATCAGCCCCAGCATTTT
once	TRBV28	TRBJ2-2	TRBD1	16	CASSSLRDRGPGELFF	TGTGCCAGCAGTTCGCTCCGGGACAGGGGGCCCGGGGAGCTGTTTTTT
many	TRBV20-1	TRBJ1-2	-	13	CSARDRVNYGYTF	TGCAGTGCTAGAGACAGAGTAAACTATGGCTACACCTTC
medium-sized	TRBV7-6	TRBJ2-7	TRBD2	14	CASSLDTSGGEQYF	TGTGCCAGCAGCTTAGATACTAGCGGGGGCGAGCAGTACTTC
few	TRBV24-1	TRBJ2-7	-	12	CATSHLGWEQYF	TGTGCCACCAGTCATTTGGGCTGGGAGCAGTACTTC
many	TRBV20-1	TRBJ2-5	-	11	CSARGRAAQYF	TGCAGTGCTAGAGGTAGAGCTGCCCAGTACTTC
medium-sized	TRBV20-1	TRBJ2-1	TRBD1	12	CSASRGSHEQFF	TGCAGTGCTAGCAGGGGGTCACATGAGCAGTTCTTC
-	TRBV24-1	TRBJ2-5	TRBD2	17	CATSDFSQREGLETQYF	TGTGCCACCAGTGATTTTTCCCAGCGGGAGGGCCTTGAGACCCAGTACTTC
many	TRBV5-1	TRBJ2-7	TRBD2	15	CASSPARTSRYEQYF	TGCGCCAGCAGCCCCGCCCGGACTAGTCGTTACGAGCAGTACTTC
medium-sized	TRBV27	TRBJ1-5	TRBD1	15	CASRDRAHFNQPQHF	TGTGCCAGCCGGGACAGGGCCCATTTCAATCAGCCCCAGCATTTT
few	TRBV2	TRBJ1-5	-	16	CASSVEEGLFNQPQHF	TGTGCCAGCAGTGTGGAGGAGGGGCTATTCAATCAGCCCCAGCATTTT
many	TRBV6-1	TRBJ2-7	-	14	CASSYDATSYEQYF	TGTGCCAGCAGTTACGATGCGACCTCCTACGAGCAGTACTTC
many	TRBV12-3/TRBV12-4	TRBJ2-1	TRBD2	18	CASSLNLAGPKAYNEQFF	TGTGCCAGCAGTTTAAACCTAGCGGGACCTAAAGCTTACAATGAGCAGTTCTTC
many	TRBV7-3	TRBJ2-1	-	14	CASSLRGGYNEQFF	TGTGCCAGCAGCTTAAGAGGCGGCTACAATGAGCAGTTCTTC
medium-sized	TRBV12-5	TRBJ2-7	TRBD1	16	CASGLFRDRANDEQYF	TGTGCTAGTGGTTTGTTCAGGGACAGAGCTAACGACGAGCAGTACTTC
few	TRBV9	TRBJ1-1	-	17	CASSVGFGGENYAEAFF	TGTGCCAGCAGCGTGGGTTTCGGCGGGGAAAATTACGCTGAAGCTTTCTTT
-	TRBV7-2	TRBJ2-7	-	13	CASSLTRVWEQYF	TGTGCCAGCAGCTTGACCAGGGTGTGGGAGCAGTACTTC
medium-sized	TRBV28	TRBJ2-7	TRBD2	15	CASSTRLAGANEQYF	TGTGCCAGCAGTACCCGACTAGCGGGAGCCAACGAGCAGTACTTC
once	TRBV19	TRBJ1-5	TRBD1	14	CASSTSGGSQPQHF	TGTGCCAGTAGTACCTCAGGGGGGTCTCAGCCCCAGCATTTT
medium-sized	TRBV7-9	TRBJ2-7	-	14	CASSLGQGTYEQYF	TGTGCCAGCAGCTTGGGGCAGGGGACCTACGAGCAGTACTTC
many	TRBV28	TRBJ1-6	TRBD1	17	CASTRDRGRSYNSPLHF	TGTGCCAGCACCAGGGACAGGGGACGCTCCTATAATTCACCCCTCCACTTT
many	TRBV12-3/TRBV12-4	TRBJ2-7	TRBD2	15	CASSGFGLADYEQYF	TGTGCCAGCAGCGGCTTTGGACTAGCGGATTACGAGCAGTACTTC
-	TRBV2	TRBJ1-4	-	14	CASSEVRPDEKLFF	TGTGCCAGCAGTGAGGTCCGCCCGGATGAAAAACTGTTTTTT
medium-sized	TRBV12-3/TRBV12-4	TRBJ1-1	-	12	CASSLDYSLFSF	TGTGCCAGCAGTTTAGATTACAGTCTGTTTTCCTTT
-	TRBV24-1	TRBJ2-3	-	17	CVTSDPFPGRGSDTQYF	TGTGTCACCAGTGACCCCTTTCCGGGACGGGGGTCAGATACGCAGTATTTT
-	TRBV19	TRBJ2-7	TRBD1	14	CASSILTGSPGQYF	TGTGCCAGTAGTATTCTGACAGGGAGCCCCGGGCAGTACTTC
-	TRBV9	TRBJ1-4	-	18	CASSVGGGGSELGEKLFF	TGTGCCAGCAGCGTAGGTGGAGGTGGGTCCGAACTCGGTGAAAAACTGTTTTTT
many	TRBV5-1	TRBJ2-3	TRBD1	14	CASSIGTASDTQYF	TGCGCCAGCAGCATTGGGACAGCTTCAGATACGCAGTATTTT
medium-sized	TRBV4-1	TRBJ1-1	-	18	CASSRDGGDRLGDTEAFF	TGCGCCAGTTCTCGAGACGGAGGAGACAGGTTAGGGGACACTGAAGCTTTCTTT
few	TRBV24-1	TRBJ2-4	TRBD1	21	CATSVGPTGGHNTQAKNIQYF	TGTGCCACCAGTGTGGGGCCGACAGGGGGCCATAATACCCAAGCCAAAAACATTCAGTACTTC
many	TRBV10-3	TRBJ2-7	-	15	CAISDLLVSDYEQYF	TGTGCCATCAGTGATCTTCTCGTATCGGACTACGAGCAGTACTTC
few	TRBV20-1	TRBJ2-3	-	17	CSARGQDSRRPTDTQYF	TGCAGTGCTAGGGGTCAGGACAGCAGAAGACCAACAGATACGCAGTATTTT
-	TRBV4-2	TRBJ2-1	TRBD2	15	CASSQGTSGRNEQFF	TGTGCCAGCAGCCAAGGGACTAGCGGGAGGAATGAGCAGTTCTTC
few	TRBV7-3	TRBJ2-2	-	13	CASSFEVTGELFF	TGTGCCAGCAGCTTTGAGGTTACCGGGGAGCTGTTTTTT
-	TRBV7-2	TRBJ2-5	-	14	CASSLGGLRETQYF	TGTGCCAGCAGCTTAGGAGGGCTCCGGGAGACCCAGTACTTC
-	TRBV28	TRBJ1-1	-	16	CASSLSRVSVNTEAFF	TGTGCCAGCAGTTTATCCAGGGTTTCTGTGAACACTGAAGCTTTCTTT
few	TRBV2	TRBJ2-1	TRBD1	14	CASSVDRGLDEQFF	TGTGCCAGCAGTGTGGACAGGGGATTAGATGAGCAGTTCTTC